The next 22 T cell receptor beta chains were all read from a single sample in a study of blood T cell repertoires in COVID-19. Profiling relied on immunoSEQ multiplex PCR, and the TCRdb table lists in-frame clones only, not all of them. This repertoire shows some 230,000 clones, 86% found once; its top ten account for approximately 2.1%. Material: peripheral blood. These receptors all stem from a man aged 25-40 years who had recovered from COVID-19.

The chain combines TRBV11-2 with TRBJ2-1, with unresolved D. This CDR3 is built from 15 residues. Looked up from germline, CDR1 is SGHAT and CDR2 is FQNNGV. Trimming took 2 bases from V and 0 from J, leaving 8 bases between them. DNA of the CDR3: TGTGCCAGCAGCTTATCGACGGGCTCCTACAATGAGCAGTTCTTC. Translating it yields CASSLSTGSYNEQFF.

A few counts support this clone. The chain recombines TRBV5-1 with TRBJ2-2; maybe TRBD1 (6 bases). This CDR3 has 16 residues. Germline assignment: CDR1 SGHRS and CDR2 YFSETQ. Trimming shortened V by 4 bases and J by 5 bases, and 18 bases separated the two germline ends. Written as DNA, the CDR3 is TGCGCCAGCAGCCCTGCCCGACAGGTCTCAACCGGGGAGCTGTTTTTT. Translating it yields CASSPARQVSTGELFF.

The V and J genes are TRBV18 and TRBJ2-1; D may be TRBD1 (8 bases). This CDR3 has 16 residues. The V gene lost 4 bases and the J gene lost 2 bases, with 15 bases spanning the gap. Germline V CDR1 and CDR2: KGHSH, LQKENI. The CDR3, as DNA: TGTGCCAGCTCACTCCGTACAGGGGGGGCCTACAATGAGCAGTTCTTC. It yields the protein CASSLRTGGAYNEQFF.

This clone was seen a single time. The CDR3 coding sequence is TGTGCCACCAGCAGAGGCGACAGCCTCCGTGAAAAACTGTTTTTT. Translating it yields CATSRGDSLREKLFF. This rearrangement joins TRBV15 to TRBJ1-4; D possibly corresponds to TRBD1 (5 bases). Looked up from germline, CDR1 is LNHNV and CDR2 is YYDKDF (reference sequence). The CDR3 extends over 15 amino acids. V was cut by 1 base and J by 7 bases, with 13 bases left in between.

Concerning this clone itself: Additional DNA sequences in this sample encode the identical CDR3. The V gene is TRBV7-2, the J gene TRBJ2-5, with 9 bases matching TRBD1. This CDR3 spans 14 amino acids. Germline lookup yields CDR1 SGHTA and CDR2 FQGNSA. V lost 5 bases to trimming and J lost 4 bases; unmatched junction nucleotides: 5. The CDR3 loop reads CASSPDRGGETQYF. CDR3 DNA sequence: TGTGCCAGCAGCCCTGACAGGGGGGGAGAGACCCAGTACTTC.

CDR3 amino acids: CASAEQGLGTEAFF. Written as DNA, the CDR3 is TGCGCCAGCGCGGAGCAGGGGCTGGGCACTGAAGCTTTCTTT. The rearrangement links TRBV5-1 to TRBJ1-1; possible D gene TRBD1, 6 bases. CDR1 is SGHRS, CDR2 YFSETQ, per germline. V was trimmed by 7 bases and J by 4 bases, leaving 17 bases between them. There are 14 residues in the CDR3.

This rearrangement joins TRBV10-2 to TRBJ1-2, with D perhaps TRBD1 (5 bases). Per germline, CDR1 WSHSY and CDR2 SAAADI. V was clipped by 6 bases and J by 8 bases, with 16 bases between them. The CDR3 extends over 13 amino acids. CDR3 coding DNA: TGCGCCAGCAGCGTAGGACAAAGTGGGGGCTACACCTTC. It specifies CASSVGQSGGYTF.

This clone was recorded a few times. The V and J genes are TRBV6-2 or TRBV6-3 and TRBJ2-7; maybe TRBD1 (5 bases). CDR3 length: 16 amino acids. Germline V gives CDR1 MNHEY, CDR2 SVGEGT. Deletions cut 0 bases from V and 2 bases from J, with 14 bases between. Here the CDR3 DNA reads TGTGCCAGCAGTTACTCACCCCCAGCAGGGCCCTACGAGCAGTACTTC. Translation gives CASSYSPPAGPYEQYF.

V and J are TRBV2 and TRBJ1-4; D remains unclear. The CDR3 extends over 13 amino acids. Trimming cost V 6 bases and J 5 bases, with 10 bases left between them. CDR1 SNHLY and CDR2 FYNNEI come from the germline V gene. CDR3 sequence reads: CASSRERNEKLFF. In DNA, the CDR3 is TGTGCCAGCAGCCGAGAACGGAATGAAAAACTGTTTTTT.

V gene TRBV7-2 combines with J gene TRBJ1-5, with D tentatively TRBD1 (5 bases). The ends were cut back, 2 bases at V and 2 bases at J, with 13 bases in the middle. The CDR3 runs 16 residues. Germline V gene data show CDR1 as SGHTA and CDR2 as FQGNSA. The CDR3 DNA reads TGTGCCAGCAGCTTATTTGCGGGGCTGGGCAATCAGCCCCAGCATTTT. It is translated as CASSLFAGLGNQPQHF.

The CDR3 sequence is CASSSRGGNTGELFF. DNA for the CDR3: TGCGCCAGCAGTTCGCGCGGGGGGAACACCGGGGAGCTGTTTTTT. The J gene is TRBJ2-2, the V gene TRBV5-1; 7 positions match TRBD2. Germline V gene sequence: CDR1 SGHRS, CDR2 YFSETQ. The CDR3 runs to 15 residues. Losses at the gene ends were 5 bases for V and 1 base for J; bases not matched to a gene: 5.

The gene calls are TRBV19 and TRBJ2-7; TRBD1 agrees at 8 bases. V dropped 8 bases and J dropped 3; count of bases not matched to a gene: 6. Germline lookup yields CDR1 LNHDA and CDR2 SQIVND (reference sequence). The CDR3 spans 13 residues. This CDR3 reads CASWTGQIYEQYF. In DNA, the CDR3 is TGTGCCAGTTGGACAGGGCAAATCTACGAGCAGTACTTC.

This chain uses TRBV5-1 with TRBJ1-2; a weak D match, TRBD1 (5 bases). Germline assignment: CDR1 SGHRS and CDR2 YFSETQ. Trimming removed 1 base from V and 0 bases from J, with 13 bases in between. The CDR3 is 16 residues long. The CDR3 loop reads CASSLSPGSTNYGYTF. In nucleotides, the CDR3 is TGCGCCAGCAGCTTGTCGCCAGGGTCTACTAACTATGGCTACACCTTC.

The gene calls are TRBV19 and TRBJ1-1; 8 bases align to TRBD1. The CDR3 contains 13 residues. V lost 7 bases, J lost 6 bases, and 7 bases stayed unmatched. The germline V gene encodes CDR1 LNHDA and CDR2 SQIVND (reference sequence). In DNA form, the CDR3 reads TGTGCCAGTACCCCAGGGGGCCCTTCTGAAGCTTTCTTT. Translating gives CASTPGGPSEAFF.

The chain joins TRBV19 to TRBJ2-1; unclear D gene. Trimming removed 7 bases from V and 2 bases from J, with 15 bases in between. The CDR3 sequence is 15 residues long. Germline-derived CDR1 and CDR2 are LNHDA and SQIVND (reference sequence). The CDR3 reads CASNRINRPYNEQFF. As DNA, the CDR3 is TGTGCCAGTAACAGAATCAACAGACCCTACAATGAGCAGTTCTTC.

The chain employs TRBV4-2 and TRBJ2-7, with TRBD1 matching 8 bases. V was pared by 0 bases and J by 6 bases, with 4 bases of the junction left unmatched. Germline CDR1 LGHNA, CDR2 YNFKEQ. This CDR3 has 14 residues. CDR3 protein: CASSQEGQGSEQYF. In DNA, the CDR3 is TGTGCCAGCAGCCAAGAAGGACAGGGCTCCGAGCAGTACTTC.

This chain uses TRBV13 with TRBJ1-2, with D perhaps TRBD1 (6 bases). Germline CDR1 is PRHDT and CDR2 is FYEKMQ (reference sequence). The CDR3 has 12 amino acids. The CDR3 sequence is CAFGDNNYGYTF. CDR3 DNA: TGTGCATTCGGGGACAATAACTATGGCTACACCTTC.

For the CDR3, the DNA is TGTGCCAGTAGTCCAAAGGGAGACGAGCAGTACTTC. Translation gives CASSPKGDEQYF. The V call is TRBV19, the J call TRBJ2-7, with D maybe TRBD2 (5 bases). CDR1 is LNHDA and CDR2 is SQIVND in the germline V gene (reference sequence). The CDR3 is 12 residues long. Trimming left V 5 bases short and J 5 bases short, with 10 bases between.

This sequence joins TRBV5-5 and TRBJ2-7; 8 bases are a match to TRBD1. The CDR3 is 14 amino acids. CDR1 and CDR2 (germline): SGHKS, YYEKEE (reference sequence). Unmatched junction bases numbered 4, after V lost 1 base and J lost 4 bases. Written as DNA, the CDR3 is TGTGCCAGCAGCTTGTTTCAGGGGGCATACGAGCAGTACTTC. It codes for CASSLFQGAYEQYF.

The gene calls are TRBV30 and TRBJ1-2, with D uncertain. Germline CDR1 GTSNPN, CDR2 SVGIG (reference sequence). V was pared by 0 bases and J by 3 bases, with 8 bases between. CDR3 length equals 13 residues. The CDR3 DNA reads as TGTGCCTGGAGTGTGCACTCTCACTATGGCTACACCTTC. Residues: CAWSVHSHYGYTF. Full variable domain (outside the CDR3, taken from reference TRBV30 and TRBJ1-2): SQTIHQWPATLVQPVGSPLSLECTVEGTSNPNLYWYRQAAGRGLQLLFYSVGIGQISSEVPQNLSASRPQDRQFILSSKKLLLSDSGFYLCAWSVHSHYGYTFGSGTRLTVV.

The chain carries TRBV20-1 and TRBJ1-6; possibly TRBD1 for D (5 bases). V lost 3 bases to trimming and J lost 0 bases, with 18 bases between them. CDR1 DFQATT and CDR2 SNEGSKA come from the germline V gene (reference sequence). This CDR3 is 18 amino acids long. The CDR3 region has the DNA TGCAGTGCTAGTGGGGGGGACCGATTGCCCTCCTATAATTCACCCCTCCACTTT. Protein product: CSASGGDRLPSYNSPLHF.

V and J are TRBV19 and TRBJ1-2; 8 bases are shared with TRBD1. The CDR3 has 13 amino acids. The junction had 6 bases not matched to a gene; V was cut back by 7 bases and J by 5 bases. Germline V gene sequence: CDR1 LNHDA, CDR2 SQIVND (reference sequence). This CDR3 is CASIGQGRYGYTF. Written as DNA, the CDR3 is TGTGCCAGTATTGGACAGGGCAGGTATGGCTACACCTTC.